The T cell receptor (beta chain) under discussion was sequenced for a study of T cells in Graves' hyperthyroidism and ophthalmopathy. Whole-study results and caveats: Blood also held most thyroid clonotypes expanded beyond 0.001. Classification by a 13 V-J model distinguished ophthalmopathy from stable hyperthyroidism.

This clonotype was seen a few times. The antigen is not known. Uncontrolled infection, other autoimmune disease, pregnancy or lactation excluded patients. PBMCs stemmed from 10 ml fresh peripheral blood. RNA transcripts served as the template for amplifying TCR beta CDR3 regions. The study used the HTBI primer set for a first-round RT-PCR of the TCR CDR3. One entry per CDR3 protein results from TCRdb running MiXCR on the multiplex PCR reads. The sample records fewer than 900,000 distinct CDR3 sequences, approximately 19% being singletons. This CDR3 has 12 amino acids. The V and J ends lost 4 bases and 11 bases respectively, with 13 bases between them.

The chain combines TRBV12-3 or TRBV12-4 with TRBJ2-3, with D possibly TRBD2 on 6 matching bases. The clonotype comes from a woman aged 45 to 65 with Graves' hyperthyroidism that later progressed to Graves' ophthalmopathy. Specimen: blood. In nucleotides, the CDR3 is TGTGCCAGCAGTTGGCGGGGCGATCTGCAGTATTTT. This encodes CASSWRGDLQYF.